This passage covers 9 T cell receptor beta chains from one sample sequenced in a study of regulatory T cells in long-lasting Graves disease. The TCR beta library used iRepertoire HTBI primers with Arm-PCR amplification of CDR3. TCRdb reanalysed the multiplex PCR reads using MiXCR and keeps one entry per CDR3 protein. The repertoire holds hundreds of thousands of distinct CDR3 sequences, roughly 13% seen once, with roughly a tenth in the top ten. Time point meaning: newly diagnosed GD, antithyroid drugs for less than 3 months. Researchers made the TCR library from RNA that was extracted from PBMCs. These same records also appear under a second study, on T cells in Graves' hyperthyroidism and ophthalmopathy.

The sequencing used peripheral blood mononuclear cells (PBMCs), collected at new diagnosis, from a patient treated with antithyroid drugs. The receptors were sampled from a man aged 25-45 years with Graves disease.

The rearrangement uses TRBV25-1 and TRBJ2-7; D unclear. The V end was cut by 7 bases, the J end by 7 bases, with 8 bases between. CDR3 length equals 10 residues. Germline V gene data show CDR1 as MGHDK and CDR2 as SYGVNS. CDR3 sequence (DNA): TGTGCCAGCATGTTCGATGAGCAGTACTTC. Amino acid sequence: CASMFDEQYF.

This clonotype has just a few counts. The chain combines TRBV5-4 with TRBJ2-1; TRBD1 matches at 9 bases. There are 16 residues in the CDR3. J lost 4 bases, V lost 4 bases, and 9 bases had no gene match. CDR1 and CDR2 (germline): SGHNT, YYREEE (reference sequence). The CDR3 coding sequence is TGTGCCAGCAGCCAGAACAGGGGGCTTCCTTACAATGAGCAGTTCTTC. Its protein is CASSQNRGLPYNEQFF.

The chain couples TRBV12-3 or TRBV12-4 to TRBJ2-2, with 12 positions matching TRBD2. CDR3 length equals 18 residues. Trimming took 5 bases from V and 3 from J; bases not matched to a gene: 10. CDR3 residues: CASSLPGLAGPYTGELFF. DNA for the CDR3: TGTGCCAGCAGTCTCCCGGGACTAGCGGGTCCTTACACCGGGGAGCTGTTTTTT.

This clonotype was observed at least ten times. The chain recombines TRBV6-5 with TRBJ1-1; tentatively, D is TRBD1 (5 bases). CDR3 length: 15 residues. V was pared by 2 bases and J by 1 base, with 11 bases between. Germline values: CDR1 MNHEY, CDR2 SVGAGI. The CDR3 bases are TGTGCCAGCAGTTACCCTGGACAATCGAACACTGAAGCTTTCTTT. Its protein is CASSYPGQSNTEAFF.

This chain joins TRBV19 and TRBJ2-1; the match to TRBD2 covers 10 bases. Germline loops: CDR1 LNHDA, CDR2 SQIVND (reference sequence). The CDR3 runs 17 residues. With V trimmed by 7 bases and J by 7 bases, 16 bases remained unmatched. This CDR3 reads CASMGRGLAGAGNEQFF. The CDR3 DNA reads TGTGCCAGTATGGGGAGGGGCCTAGCGGGGGCCGGGAATGAGCAGTTCTTC.

This clonotype was detected ten times or more. The CDR3 reads CASSFAPTVVTSPLHF. CDR3 bases: TGTGCCAGCAGTTTCGCCCCGACAGTTGTAACTTCACCCCTCCACTTT. The chain has TRBV27 and TRBJ1-6, with D possibly TRBD1 on 5 matching bases. Deletions cut 3 bases from V and 9 bases from J, with 18 bases between. The CDR3 has 16 amino acids. CDR1 MNHEY and CDR2 SMNVEV come from the germline V gene (reference sequence).

V is TRBV6-5 and J is TRBJ2-7, with TRBD1 identical over 9 bases. V shed 3 bases, J shed 2 bases, and the junction held 2 bases outside the gene matches. Germline values: CDR1 MNHEY, CDR2 SVGAGI. The CDR3 has 14 residues. The CDR3 is CASSYGTGPYEQYF. CDR3 coding DNA: TGTGCCAGCAGTTATGGGACAGGGCCCTACGAGCAGTACTTC.

This clonotype was seen many times. The chain combines TRBV12-3 or TRBV12-4 with TRBJ2-1; D call uncertain. CDR3 length: 14 residues. Trimming took 2 bases from V and 5 from J, leaving 10 bases between them. CDR3 DNA sequence: TGTGCCAGCAGTTTATCGAGGAGCCACAATGAGCAGTTCTTC. Translating gives CASSLSRSHNEQFF.

The genes are TRBV29-1 and TRBJ2-3; D uncertain. This CDR3 spans 12 amino acids. Germline values: CDR1 SQVTM, CDR2 ANQGSEA. V was cut by 5 bases and J by 4 bases, with 10 bases left in between. CDR3 sequence: CSVKESPDTQYF. CDR3 DNA: TGCAGCGTTAAGGAGAGCCCAGATACGCAGTATTTT.